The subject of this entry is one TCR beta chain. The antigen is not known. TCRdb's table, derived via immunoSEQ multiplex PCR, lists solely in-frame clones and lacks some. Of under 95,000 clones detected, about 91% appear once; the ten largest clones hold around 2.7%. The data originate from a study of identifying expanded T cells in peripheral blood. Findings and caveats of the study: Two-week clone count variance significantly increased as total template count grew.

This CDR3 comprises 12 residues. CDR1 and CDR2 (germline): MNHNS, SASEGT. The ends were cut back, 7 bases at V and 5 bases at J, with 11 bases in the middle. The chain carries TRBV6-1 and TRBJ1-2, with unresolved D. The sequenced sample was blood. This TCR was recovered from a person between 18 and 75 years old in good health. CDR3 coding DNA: TGTGCCAGCACTCGGACTGGGTATGGCTACACCTTC. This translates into CASTRTGYGYTF.